The TCR beta chain described here comes from a study of blood T cell repertoires in COVID-19. Measured with immunoSEQ multiplex PCR; TCRdb has only the in-frame clones, and not every one. The sample includes approximately 270,000 clones, 70% to 90% of them seen just once. V lost 2 bases to trimming and J lost 0 bases; unmatched junction nucleotides: 12. Per germline, CDR1 SGHRS and CDR2 YFSETQ. The CDR3 runs to 18 residues. The sequenced material came from PBMCs or T cells enriched from blood (not recorded which). This clonotype was obtained from a woman aged 25 to 39 who had recovered from COVID-19. The chain recombines TRBV5-1 with TRBJ2-7, with TRBD1 identical over 9 bases. CDR3: CASSLGGTGIGSSYEQYF. CDR3 in DNA: TGCGCCAGCAGCTTAGGTGGGACAGGGATCGGAAGCTCCTACGAGCAGTACTTC.